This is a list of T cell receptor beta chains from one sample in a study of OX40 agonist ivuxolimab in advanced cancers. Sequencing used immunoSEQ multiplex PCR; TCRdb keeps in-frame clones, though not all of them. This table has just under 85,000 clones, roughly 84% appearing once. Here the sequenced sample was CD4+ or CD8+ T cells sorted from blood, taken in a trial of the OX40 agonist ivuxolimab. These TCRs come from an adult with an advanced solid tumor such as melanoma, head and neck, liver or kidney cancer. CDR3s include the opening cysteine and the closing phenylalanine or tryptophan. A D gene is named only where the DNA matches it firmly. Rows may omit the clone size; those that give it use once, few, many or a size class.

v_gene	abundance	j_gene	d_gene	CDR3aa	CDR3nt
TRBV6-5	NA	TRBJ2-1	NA	CASSYSITGNEQFF	TGTGCCAGCAGTTACTCGATCACTGGCAATGAGCAGTTCTTC
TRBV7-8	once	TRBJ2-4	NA	CASSLDGRTKNIQYF	TGTGCCAGCAGCTTAGACGGGCGGACCAAAAACATTCAGTACTTC
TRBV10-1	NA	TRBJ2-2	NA	CASSTNTGELFF	TGCGCCAGCAGTACGAACACCGGGGAGCTGTTTTTT
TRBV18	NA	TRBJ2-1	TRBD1	CASPKTGVMSEQFF	TGTGCCAGTCCCAAGACAGGGGTGATGAGTGAGCAGTTCTTC
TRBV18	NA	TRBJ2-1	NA	CASSPPGKAVNEQFF	TGTGCCAGCTCACCCCCAGGGAAAGCGGTCAATGAGCAGTTCTTC
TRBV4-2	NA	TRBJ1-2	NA	CASSQETAGVGYGYTF	TGTGCCAGCAGCCAAGAGACTGCAGGGGTTGGCTATGGCTACACCTTC
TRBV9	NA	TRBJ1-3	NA	CASSVGAGALGNTIYF	TGTGCCAGCAGCGTAGGGGCGGGGGCGCTTGGAAACACCATATATTTT
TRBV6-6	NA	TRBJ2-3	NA	CASMRGESTDTQYF	TGTGCCAGCATGCGGGGCGAGAGCACAGATACGCAGTATTTT
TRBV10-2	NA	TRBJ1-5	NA	CASSESSGGGQPQHF	TGCGCCAGCAGTGAGTCGAGCGGGGGAGGTCAGCCCCAGCATTTT
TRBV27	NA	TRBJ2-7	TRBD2	CASSSFGAGEDEQYF	TGTGCCAGCAGTTCGTTTGGGGCGGGGGAGGACGAGCAGTACTTC
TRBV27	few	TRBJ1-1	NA	CASSSHRQRNTEAFF	TGTGCCAGCAGTTCGCACCGACAGAGGAACACTGAAGCTTTCTTT
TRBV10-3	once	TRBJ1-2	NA	CAISDQANYGYTF	TGCGCCATCAGTGACCAAGCTAACTATGGCTACACCTTC
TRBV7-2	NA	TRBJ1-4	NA	CASSLVRSGATNEKLFF	TGTGCCAGCAGCTTGGTTCGTTCGGGGGCAACTAATGAAAAACTGTTTTTT
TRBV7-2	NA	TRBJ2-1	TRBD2	CASSLRGGAGGTNEQFF	TGTGCCAGCAGCTTAAGGGGGGGAGCGGGAGGGACGAATGAGCAGTTCTTC
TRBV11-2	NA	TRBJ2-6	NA	CASSFSGANVLTF	TGTGCCAGCAGCTTCTCTGGGGCCAACGTCCTGACTTTC
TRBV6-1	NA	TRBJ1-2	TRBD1	CASRPGTGGGYGYTF	TGTGCCAGCAGACCCGGGACAGGGGGCGGGTATGGCTACACCTTC
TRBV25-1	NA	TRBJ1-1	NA	CASSEYYSAFF	TGTGCCAGCAGTGAATATTATTCGGCTTTCTTT
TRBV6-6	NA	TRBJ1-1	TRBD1	CASSYLRGETEAFF	TGTGCCAGCAGTTACCTCAGGGGGGAAACTGAAGCTTTCTTT